Sequencing of this TCR beta chain was carried out in a study of OX40 agonist ivuxolimab in advanced cancers. Looking at the study overall: The dose-escalation group included hepatocellular carcinoma, melanoma, renal cell carcinoma and head and neck cancer. Study-wide results and caveats: More expanded clones were found, on average, in CD8+ than in CD4+ T cells.

People who had autoimmune disease history or systemic immunosuppression were excluded. On this clone: Its target is unknown.

V lost 3 bases and J lost 2, with 16 bases in between. Looked up from germline, CDR1 is GTSNPN and CDR2 is SVGIG (reference sequence). This CDR3 contains 16 residues. The method was immunoSEQ multiplex PCR; TCRdb's version includes in-frame clones alone and lacks a portion of them. The data hold 70,000 to 95,000 clones, with 88% observed a single time. The clonotype was recovered from an adult with an advanced solid tumor such as melanoma, head and neck, liver or kidney cancer. Specimen: CD4+ or CD8+ T cells sorted from blood, collected in a trial of the OX40 agonist ivuxolimab. The chain recombines TRBV30 with TRBJ2-2, with a possible D match to TRBD2 (6 bases). This chain's CDR3 is CAWRRFAGFNTGELFF. CDR3 DNA sequence: TGTGCCTGGAGACGGTTTGCGGGATTTAACACCGGGGAGCTGTTTTTT.